A single sample is the source of the 16 T cell receptor beta chains below, sequenced in a study of shared clonotypes between healthy human individuals. The repertoire was sequenced with immunoSEQ multiplex PCR; TCRdb's copy has only in-frame clones and lacks some. The data show 490,000 or so clones, about three quarters seen once. The sample consisted of PBMCs. These receptors all stem from a woman between 40 and 55 years old in good health. Some clones in this sample may be carry-over from other donors' samples.

Points on this clone: This CDR3 is missing its conserved last phenylalanine or tryptophan, likely due to a read error. The DNA is omitted, as the CDR3 cannot be located on it reliably, and the CDR3 follows TCRdb's listing. The chain's CDR3 is CASSSTRMV. The V call is TRBV7-9, the J call TRBJ2-3. The CDR3 is 9 residues long, counting both termini. Germline CDR1 reads SEHNR; CDR2 reads FQNEAQ (reference sequence).

The chain carries TRBV29-1 and TRBJ1-1, with D perhaps matching TRBD1 (6 bases). Trimming removed 6 bases at V and 3 bases at J, with 14 bases between. The CDR3 loop spans 13 amino acids. CDR1 is SQVTM and CDR2 is ANQGSEA in the germline V gene. The CDR3 nucleotides read TGCAGCGTAACAGGGTGGGGTGACACTGAAGCTTTCTTT. Translated, it gives CSVTGWGDTEAFF.

J is TRBJ2-7 and V is TRBV5-8; 7 nucleotides line up with TRBD2. The CDR3 is made up of 15 amino acids. V was clipped by 1 base and J by 3 bases; unmatched bases: 7. Germline CDR1 reads SGHTS; CDR2 reads YDEGEE. In DNA form, the CDR3 reads TGTGCCAGCAGCTTGCCAGGGAGGGGCTACTACGAGCAGTACTTC. This translates into CASSLPGRGYYEQYF.

As regards this clone: Just one base apart from a much larger clone, this may be a read error. The chain joins TRBV20-1 to TRBJ2-5; D gene uncertain. This CDR3 has 10 amino acids. The germline V gene encodes CDR1 DFQATT and CDR2 SNEGSKA (reference sequence). CDR3: CSAEQESQYF. As DNA, the CDR3 is TGCAGTGCCGAACAAGAGTCCCAGTACTTC.

The chain combines TRBV28 with TRBJ1-2; no clear D gene. The CDR3 has 12 residues. V was cut by 5 bases and J by 3 bases, with 7 bases left in between. The germline V gene encodes CDR1 MDHEN and CDR2 SYDVKM. The CDR3 region is CASSPRHYGYTF. In nucleotides, the CDR3 is TGTGCCAGCAGTCCCCGCCACTATGGCTACACCTTC.

This chain connects TRBV5-1 to TRBJ2-7; 8 nucleotides line up with TRBD1. The CDR3 covers 14 residues. Losses at the gene ends were 6 bases for V and 7 bases for J; bases not matched to a gene: 12. The germline V gene has CDR1 SGHRS and CDR2 YFSETQ. CDR3 loop: CASTLGQGAEEQYF. Here the CDR3 DNA reads TGCGCCAGCACCCTGGGGCAGGGGGCCGAGGAGCAGTACTTC.

Points on this clone: A read error may produce the germline difference seen at one junction end. The CDR3 DNA sequence: TGTGCCAGTAGTATAGGGGTCCCGGGACAGGGGGTTTGCTACGAGCAGTGCTTC. Translation gives CASSIGVPGQGVCYEQCF. The genes are TRBV19 and TRBJ2-7, with TRBD1 identical over 11 bases. CDR3 size: 18 residues. The germline gives CDR1 LNHDA, CDR2 SQIVND (reference sequence).

The chain is built from TRBV28 and TRBJ1-1; 7 nucleotides align to TRBD1. Germline-derived CDR1 and CDR2 are MDHEN and SYDVKM. The junction had 13 bases not matched to a gene; V was cut back by 8 bases and J by 4 bases. CDR3 length: 15 residues. CDR3 bases: TGTGCCAGCGGTACCCCGACAGGGCTGGGCACTGAAGCTTTCTTT. Its protein product is CASGTPTGLGTEAFF.

This clone came up a few times. The chain couples TRBV5-1 to TRBJ1-4; D remains ambiguous. Germline assignment: CDR1 SGHRS and CDR2 YFSETQ. The CDR3 sequence is 14 residues long. V lost 2 bases to trimming and J lost 7 bases, with 12 bases between them. The CDR3 DNA is TGCGCCAGCAGCTTAGGAAGCGAGGGTGAAAAACTGTTTTTT. Protein: CASSLGSEGEKLFF.

This clone was counted many times. This CDR3 is also generated by other DNA sequences in the sample. J is TRBJ1-4 and V is TRBV9; D gene uncertain. The V end lost 4 bases, the J end lost 4 bases, and 11 bases lay between the germline ends. This CDR3 is built from 14 residues. In germline, CDR1 is SGDLS, CDR2 YYNGEE. The CDR3 coding sequence is TGTGCCAGCAGCCCTGGAGGCCTTAATGAAAAACTGTTTTTT. It is translated as CASSPGGLNEKLFF.

V usage is TRBV11-2 and J usage is TRBJ1-4; D not resolved. There are 18 residues in the CDR3. Germline V gene lookup returns CDR1 SGHAT and CDR2 FQNNGV. V gave up 0 bases and J gave up 0 bases, with 14 bases separating them. CDR3 DNA: TGTGCCAGCAGCTTAGATAGTTACGGGGTTGCAACTAATGAAAAACTGTTTTTT. Protein product: CASSLDSYGVATNEKLFF.

Comment on this clone: A read error is the likely source, as a far larger clone sits one nucleotide away. The gene calls are TRBV30 and TRBJ2-7; D may be TRBD1 (6 bases). This CDR3 contains 12 residues. CDR1 is GTSNPN and CDR2 is SVGIG in the germline V gene (reference sequence). CDR3 residues: CAGTGNSYEQCF. CDR3 DNA: TGTGCCGGAACAGGGAATTCCTACGAGCAGTGCTTC.

This clone has a count of ten or more. The chain recombines TRBV11-3 with TRBJ1-1, with D unclear. The CDR3 length is 13 residues. Germline V lookup: CDR1 SGHNT, CDR2 YENEEA. V was cut by 2 bases and J by 0 bases, with 4 bases left in between. In nucleotides, the CDR3 is TGTGCCAGCAGCTTATTTTTGAACACTGAAGCTTTCTTT. Protein: CASSLFLNTEAFF.

Regarding this clone: A read error may explain this, as a much larger clone is one base away. V and J are TRBV19 and TRBJ2-5; D possibly corresponds to TRBD2 (6 bases). V was pared by 5 bases and J by 2 bases, with 12 bases between. This CDR3 comprises 14 residues. Per germline, CDR1 LNHDA and CDR2 SQIVND (reference sequence). The CDR3 sequence: CASSEAGRQETQYF. The CDR3 bases are TGTGCCAGTAGTGAGGCGGGACGGCAAGAGACCCAGTACTTC.

This clone was detected once. The chain has TRBV4-3 and TRBJ2-5; D might be TRBD1 (5 bases). Deletions cut 4 bases from V and 2 bases from J, with 11 bases between. Germline values: CDR1 LGHNA, CDR2 YSLEER. The CDR3 spans 14 residues. The CDR3 loop reads CASSRGQGQETQYF. The DNA for the CDR3 is TGCGCCAGCAGCCGAGGTCAGGGTCAAGAGACCCAGTACTTC.

This clone has a single count. The V gene is TRBV27, the J gene TRBJ2-7; possible D gene TRBD1, 6 bases. CDR1 is MNHEY and CDR2 is SMNVEV in the germline V gene (reference sequence). The germline V and J ends were trimmed by 5 bases and 5 bases, with 16 bases remaining between them. The CDR3 covers 14 residues. The CDR3 here is CASSPIGGVHEQYF. The DNA of the CDR3 is TGTGCCAGCAGTCCTATAGGGGGTGTCCACGAGCAGTACTTC.